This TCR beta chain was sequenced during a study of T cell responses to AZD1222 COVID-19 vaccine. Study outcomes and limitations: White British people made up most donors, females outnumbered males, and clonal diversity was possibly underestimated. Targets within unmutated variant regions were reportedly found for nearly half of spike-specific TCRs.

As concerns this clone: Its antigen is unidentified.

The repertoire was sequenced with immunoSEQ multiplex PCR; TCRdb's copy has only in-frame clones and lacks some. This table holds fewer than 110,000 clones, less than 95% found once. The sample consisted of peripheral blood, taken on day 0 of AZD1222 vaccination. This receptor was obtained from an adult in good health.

The CDR3 sequence: CASSVDGSWADTEAFF. The DNA of the CDR3 is TGTGCCAGCAGCGTAGATGGTAGTTGGGCGGACACTGAAGCTTTCTTT. This sequence joins TRBV9 and TRBJ1-1; the D is unclear. The length of the CDR3 is 16 residues. Deletions cut 0 bases from V and 3 bases from J, with 15 bases between. CDR1 SGDLS and CDR2 YYNGEE come from the germline V gene. The whole variable domain, remainder taken from reference TRBV9 and TRBJ1-1, is DSGVTQTPKHLITATGQRVTLRCSPRSGDLSVYWYQQSLDQGLQFLIQYYNGEERAKGNILERFSAQQFPDLHSELNLSSLELGDSALYFCASSVDGSWADTEAFFGQGTRLTVV.